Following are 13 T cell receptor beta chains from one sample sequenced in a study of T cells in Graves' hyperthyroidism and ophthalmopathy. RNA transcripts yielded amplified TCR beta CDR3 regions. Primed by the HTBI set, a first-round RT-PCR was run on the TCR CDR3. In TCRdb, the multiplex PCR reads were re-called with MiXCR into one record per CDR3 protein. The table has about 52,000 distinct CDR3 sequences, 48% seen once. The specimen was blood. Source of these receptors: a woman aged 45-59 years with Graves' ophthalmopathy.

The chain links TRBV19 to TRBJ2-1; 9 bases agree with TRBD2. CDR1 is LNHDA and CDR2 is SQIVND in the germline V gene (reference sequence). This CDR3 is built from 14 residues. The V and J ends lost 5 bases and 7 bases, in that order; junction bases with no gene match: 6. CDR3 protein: CASSAASGTNEQFF. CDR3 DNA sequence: TGTGCCAGTAGTGCGGCTAGCGGGACGAATGAGCAGTTCTTC.

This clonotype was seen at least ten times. The DNA of the CDR3 is TGTGCCAGCAGACCTAGCGGGGGCTCCTACGAGCAGTACTTC. Its protein is CASRPSGGSYEQYF. The chain combines TRBV7-2 with TRBJ2-7; 10 nucleotides match TRBD2. The CDR3 consists of 14 residues. J was trimmed by 0 bases and V by 6 bases; bases with no gene match: 2. Per germline, CDR1 SGHTA and CDR2 FQGNSA.

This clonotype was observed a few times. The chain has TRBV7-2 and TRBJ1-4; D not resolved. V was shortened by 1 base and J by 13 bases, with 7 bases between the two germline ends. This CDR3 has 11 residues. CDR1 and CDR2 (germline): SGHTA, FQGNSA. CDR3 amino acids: CASSLGNGLFF. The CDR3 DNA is TGTGCCAGCAGCTTAGGGAACGGACTGTTTTTT.

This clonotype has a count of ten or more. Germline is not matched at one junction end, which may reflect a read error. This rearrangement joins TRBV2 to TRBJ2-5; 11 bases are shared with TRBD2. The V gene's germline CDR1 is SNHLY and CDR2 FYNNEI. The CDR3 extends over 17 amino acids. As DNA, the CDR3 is TGTGCCAGCAGTGAACCTGGACTAGCGGGCACTCAGGAGATCCAGTACTTC. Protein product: CASSEPGLAGTQEIQYF.

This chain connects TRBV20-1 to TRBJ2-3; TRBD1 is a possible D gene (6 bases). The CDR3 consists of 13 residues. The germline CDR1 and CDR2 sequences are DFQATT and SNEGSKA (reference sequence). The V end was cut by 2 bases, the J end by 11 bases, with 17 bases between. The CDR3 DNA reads TGCAGTGCTAGACGCACAGGGTCAGGTGAGCAGTATTTT. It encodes CSARRTGSGEQYF.

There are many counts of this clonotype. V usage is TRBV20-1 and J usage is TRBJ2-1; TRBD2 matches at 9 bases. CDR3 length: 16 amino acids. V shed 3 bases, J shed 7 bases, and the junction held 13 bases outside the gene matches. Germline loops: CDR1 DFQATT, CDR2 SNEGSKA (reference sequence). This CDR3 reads CSASRGSGRAGNEQFF. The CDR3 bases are TGCAGTGCTAGTAGAGGTAGCGGGAGAGCGGGGAATGAGCAGTTCTTC.

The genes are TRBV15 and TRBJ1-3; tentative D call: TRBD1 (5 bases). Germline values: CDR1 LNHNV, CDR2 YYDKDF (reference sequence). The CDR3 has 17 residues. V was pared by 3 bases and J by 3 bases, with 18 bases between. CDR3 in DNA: TGTGCCACCAGCAGGGGAATGGGGACCCCGCTTGGAAACACCATATATTTT. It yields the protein CATSRGMGTPLGNTIYF.

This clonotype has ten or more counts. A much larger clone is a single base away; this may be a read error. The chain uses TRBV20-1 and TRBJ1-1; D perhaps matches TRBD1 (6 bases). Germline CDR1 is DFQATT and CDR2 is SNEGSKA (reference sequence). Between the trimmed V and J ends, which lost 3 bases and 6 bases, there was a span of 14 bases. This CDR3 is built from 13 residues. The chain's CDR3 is CSASPPGASEAFF. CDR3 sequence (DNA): TGCAGTGCTAGCCCACCAGGGGCTTCTGAAGCTTTCTTT.

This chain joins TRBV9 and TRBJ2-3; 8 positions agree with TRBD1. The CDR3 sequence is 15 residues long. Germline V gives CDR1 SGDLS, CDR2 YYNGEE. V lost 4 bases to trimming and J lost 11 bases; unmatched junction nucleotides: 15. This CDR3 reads CASSLVRGPYNEQYF. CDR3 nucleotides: TGTGCCAGCAGCCTGGTCAGGGGGCCTTACAATGAGCAGTATTTT.

CDR3 in DNA: TGTGCCAGCAGTCCCGGGACTGATGATTCACCCCTCCACTTT. This gives the protein CASSPGTDDSPLHF. This sequence joins TRBV7-9 and TRBJ1-6; D might be TRBD1 (5 bases). V was shortened by 6 bases and J by 8 bases, with 14 bases between the two germline ends. Germline-derived CDR1 and CDR2 are SEHNR and FQNEAQ (reference sequence). This CDR3 has 14 residues.

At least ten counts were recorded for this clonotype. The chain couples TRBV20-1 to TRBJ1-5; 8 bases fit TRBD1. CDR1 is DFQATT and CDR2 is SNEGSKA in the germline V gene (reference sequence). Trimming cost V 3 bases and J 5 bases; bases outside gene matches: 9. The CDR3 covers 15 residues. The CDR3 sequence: CSARGSDRGYQPQHF. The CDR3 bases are TGCAGTGCTAGGGGCTCTGACAGGGGATATCAGCCCCAGCATTTT.

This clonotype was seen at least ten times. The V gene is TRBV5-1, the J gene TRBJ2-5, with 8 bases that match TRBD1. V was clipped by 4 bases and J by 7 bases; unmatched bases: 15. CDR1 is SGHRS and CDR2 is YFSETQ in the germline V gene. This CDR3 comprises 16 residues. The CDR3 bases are TGCGCCAGCAGCACTCTCCCGGGACAGGTGCGGGGGACCCAGTACTTC. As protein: CASSTLPGQVRGTQYF.

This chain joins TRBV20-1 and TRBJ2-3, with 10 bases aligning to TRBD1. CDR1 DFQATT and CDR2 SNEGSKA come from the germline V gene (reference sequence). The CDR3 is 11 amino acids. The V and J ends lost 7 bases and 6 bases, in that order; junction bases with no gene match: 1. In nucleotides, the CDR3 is TGCAGTGAGGACAGGGGGGATACGCAGTATTTT. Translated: CSEDRGDTQYF.